This paragraph covers one TCR beta chain sequence. Its antigen is unknown. The record has no base qualities; no much larger clone is one base away. Library generation was performed with bulk RNA-seq. Sequenced on an Illumina HiSeq 2500. Per the authors' processing: In the separate targeted TCR-seq dataset, CDR3 sequences were extracted from raw reads and quantified using MiXCR version 2.1.5 with default parameters. The separate targeted TCR-seq dataset defined each TCR-beta clone by its combination of V gene, J gene and CDR3 sequence. For the separate targeted TCR-seq dataset, clones with fewer than three counts were filtered out, after which only the 90% most strongly expressed clones in each sample were kept. In the separate targeted TCR-seq dataset, Treg-Tconv overlap was calculated per tissue as the number of shared clones divided by the total number of Treg clones, multiplied by 100. TCRdb trimmed public reads at Q25 via fastp, called clones via MiXCR and kept in-frame beta chains. Every distinct CDR3 protein forms one entry, paired with its most common genes and DNA. These V and J calls originate from TCRdb's pipeline instead of the authors' own analysis. Across this sample there are 2,500 to 4,000 distinct CDR3 sequences, with 45% to 55% seen only once. The ten top clones hold about 3.5% of the sample.

This entry is derived from a study of draining lymph node invasion in breast cancer (dated by TCRdb to the early 2020s). Concerning the study at large: Metastasis in lymph nodes was diagnosed using histology and cytokeratin immunohistochemistry and was confirmed with EpCAM/CD45 flow cytometry. Across breast cancer tissues, a separate targeted assay used bulk TCR-beta CDR3 sequencing to compare sorted memory regulatory T cells with memory conventional CD4 T cells. From each patient, matched non-invaded and tumor-invaded tumor-draining lymph nodes and the primary tumor were collected, and both Treg and Tconv subsets were profiled. The separate targeted TCR sequencing included lymph nodes from five patients, and primary tumors were also sequenced for most of those five patients. What the authors observed across the whole study: In the targeted TCR-seq data, Tregs appeared to be more clonally expanded than Tconvs in all tissues, and lower diversity was found for both subsets in tumor than in lymph nodes. The tumor top-100 clone tracking analysis could be carried out in only a couple of patients. Roughly 12-25% of Treg TCRs were shared with Tconvs per tissue, interpreted as suggesting peripheral Treg induction. Some of the top 100 tumor clones were detected in invaded and non-invaded nodes, suggesting recirculation between tumor and draining nodes. Shared TCRs between Treg and Tconv subsets were considered suggestive but not proof of common clonal origin. Data could not resolve whether Treg conversion occurred in a given organ or whether converted Tregs recirculated between nodes and tumor.

CD4+ CD45RA- CD25high cells were sorted as memory regulatory T cells. Tumor-draining lymph nodes were classified as non-invaded or invaded according to the absence or presence of metastatic tumor cells. Before staining and sorting, T cells were pre-enriched using a Miltenyi Pan T Cell isolation kit. Primary tumors were characterized by immunohistochemistry for estrogen receptor, progesterone receptor, HER2 and Ki-67. Fresh surgical tissue was processed within a few hours after surgery by cutting into small fragments. Tissue fragments were enzymatically digested with Liberase TL plus DNase for 15 to 20 minutes and filtered through a 40-micrometer strainer. After DAPI live/dead staining, cells were sorted on a BD FACS Aria II at 98-99% purity. Sorted cells were lysed in TCL buffer, and RNA was purified using a Norgen Single Cell RNA purification kit that included DNase treatment. Counted from cysteine to phenylalanine, this CDR3 has 13 amino acids. Just the 39-base CDR3 DNA is kept, in frame starting at base 1. The germline V gene (reference sequence) yields DFQATT for CDR1 and SNEGSKA for CDR2. V and J lose 2 bases and 5 bases, and a span of 7 bases separates them.

Sequencing was performed on sorted memory Tregs from a lymph node. Explained via the paper, the cell subset or site label denotes: CD45RA-negative sorted CD4+ T cells (memory Tconv or effector/memory Treg). This sequence uses TRBV20-1 and TRBJ1-6; the D gene cannot be resolved reliably. The TCR was taken from a female donor with luminal breast cancer. The nucleotides read TGCAGTGCTAGAACACAGAATAATTCACCCCTCCACTTT. Its product reads: CSARTQNNSPLHF.